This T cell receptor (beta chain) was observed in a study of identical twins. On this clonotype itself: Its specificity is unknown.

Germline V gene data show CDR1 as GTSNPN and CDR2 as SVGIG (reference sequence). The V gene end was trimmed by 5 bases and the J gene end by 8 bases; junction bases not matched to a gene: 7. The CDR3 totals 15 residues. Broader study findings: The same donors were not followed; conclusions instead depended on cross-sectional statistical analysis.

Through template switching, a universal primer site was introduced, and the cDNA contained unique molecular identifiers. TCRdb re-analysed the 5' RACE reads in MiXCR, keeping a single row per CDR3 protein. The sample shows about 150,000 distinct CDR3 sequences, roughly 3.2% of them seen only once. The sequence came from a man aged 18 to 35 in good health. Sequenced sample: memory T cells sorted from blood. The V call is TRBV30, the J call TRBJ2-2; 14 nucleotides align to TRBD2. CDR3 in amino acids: CAWGTSGSRPGELFF. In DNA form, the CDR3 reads TGTGCCTGGGGGACTAGCGGGAGCCGACCGGGGGAGCTGTTTTTT.